The source of this T cell receptor beta chain is a study of blood T cell repertoires in COVID-19. The CDR3 is 14 amino acids. From germline, CDR1 is MNHEY and CDR2 SVGEGT. Trimming pared 6 bases from V and 1 base from J, leaving 10 bases between. Measured with immunoSEQ multiplex PCR; TCRdb has only the in-frame clones, and not every one. This sample has around 53,000 clones, with about 83% found just once. The sequence came from a woman in her sixties with COVID-19, enrolled during active disease. The chain employs TRBV6-2 or TRBV6-3 and TRBJ1-5; D possibly corresponds to TRBD1 (5 bases). The material sequenced was peripheral blood. The CDR3, as DNA: TGTGCCAGCAGCGATACAGGAAGCAATCAGCCCCAGCATTTT. Translated: CASSDTGSNQPQHF.